The 11 T cell receptor beta chains presented below share a single source sample, sequenced in a study of vaccination effects on CD4 cells after COVID-19. Sequencing in the ViraFEST assay came after antigen-specific CD4+ T cells had been expanded with viral peptide pools, which were used to stimulate PBMC. The culture ran for around 10 days before CD4+ T cells were isolated. Recipients of the vaccine had no prior SARS-CoV-2 infection and negative nucleocapsid antibodies. These receptors' targets are unknown. Generated by immunoSEQ multiplex PCR, the TCRdb table keeps only in-frame clones and is missing some. The sample holds tens of thousands of clones; under 75% are singletons and the top ten take approximately 20%. Source: CD4+ T cells from PBMCs cultured with SARS-CoV-2 spike peptides, taken before COVID-19 vaccination. These receptor sequences come from a human donor who received a COVID-19 vaccine.

This chain connects TRBV6-1 to TRBJ2-7, with 7 bases aligning to TRBD1. This CDR3 spans 15 amino acids. V lost 3 bases to trimming and J lost 4 bases; unmatched junction nucleotides: 9. Germline lookup yields CDR1 MNHNS and CDR2 SASEGT. In DNA, the CDR3 is TGTGCCAGCAGTGATAACAGGGGAATTAGGTACGAGCAGTACTTC. It encodes CASSDNRGIRYEQYF.

The CDR3 DNA sequence: TGTGCCAGCAGGCCAACGCTCAGGGGATCCTACGAGCAGTACTTC. This encodes CASRPTLRGSYEQYF. V and J are TRBV6-5 and TRBJ2-7; D might be TRBD1 (6 bases). The CDR3 spans 15 residues. CDR1 is MNHEY, CDR2 SVGAGI, per germline. The V gene lost 6 bases and the J gene lost 1 base, with 16 bases spanning the gap.

The V and J genes are TRBV3-1 (or the pseudogene TRBV3-2) and TRBJ2-4; TRBD2 might be the D (6 bases). Germline V gene sequence: CDR1 LGHDT, CDR2 YNNKEL (reference sequence). The CDR3 has 15 residues. V was pared by 1 base and J by 0 bases, with 7 bases between. CDR3 coding DNA: TGTGCCAGCAGCCAAGGCGGGAAAGCCAAAAACATTCAGTACTTC. Protein: CASSQGGKAKNIQYF.

As DNA, the CDR3 is TGCGCCAGCAGCTCTCAGGGGGTTAATTCACCCCTCCACTTT. Translating it yields CASSSQGVNSPLHF. The chain combines TRBV5-1 with TRBJ1-6, with 7 bases identical to TRBD1. The V gene's germline CDR1 is SGHRS and CDR2 YFSETQ. The CDR3 has 14 residues. V was pared by 3 bases and J by 6 bases, with 3 bases of the junction left unmatched.

The rearrangement links TRBV5-1 to TRBJ2-1, with a possible D match to TRBD1 (6 bases). Germline V lookup: CDR1 SGHRS, CDR2 YFSETQ. With 5 bases removed from V and 2 bases from J, the gap between germline ends came to 20 bases. The CDR3 contains 17 residues. The CDR3 loop is CASRYLAGATPYNEQFF. CDR3 nucleotide sequence: TGCGCCAGCAGGTATTTGGCAGGGGCCACCCCCTACAATGAGCAGTTCTTC. Full variable domain (missing parts from reference TRBV5-1 and TRBJ2-1): KAGVTQTPRYLIKTRGQQVTLSCSPISGHRSVSWYQQTPGQGLQFLFEYFSETQRNKGNFPGRFSGRQFSNSRSEMNVSTLELGDSALYLCASRYLAGATPYNEQFFGPGTRLTVL.

This clone was seen once. This chain joins TRBV28 and TRBJ1-2; 7 positions agree with TRBD1. The CDR3 is 12 amino acids. The germline CDR1 and CDR2 sequences are MDHEN and SYDVKM. V shed 3 bases and J 8 bases; nucleotides not matched to a gene: 3. The CDR3 DNA is TGTGCCAGCAGTTTCTTACAGGGGGGCTACACCTTC. Translated: CASSFLQGGYTF.

The chain employs TRBV18 and TRBJ1-1, with unresolved D. The CDR3 sequence is 12 residues long. V lost 1 base, J lost 1 base, and 1 base lay in between. CDR1 KGHSH and CDR2 LQKENI come from the germline V gene. The CDR3 coding sequence is TGTGCCAGCTCACCACAGAACACTGAAGCTTTCTTT. Amino acids: CASSPQNTEAFF.

The chain has TRBV18 and TRBJ1-6; D possibly corresponds to TRBD1 (6 bases). With 6 bases removed from V and 5 bases from J, the gap between germline ends came to 14 bases. The CDR3 runs 15 residues. Germline CDR1 and CDR2: KGHSH and LQKENI. This CDR3 is CASSTGTADNSPLHF. In DNA form, the CDR3 reads TGTGCCAGCTCCACAGGGACCGCAGATAATTCACCCCTCCACTTT.

In its sample, this clone was seen a few times. This sequence joins TRBV5-6 and TRBJ1-1; no reliable D call. The CDR3 runs 17 residues. V was cut by 2 bases and J by 5 bases, with 22 bases left in between. The germline V gene has CDR1 SGHDT and CDR2 YYEEEE. The CDR3 DNA reads as TGTGCCAGCAGCTTTGGTGTGGGCTCTGGGAGGTGGACTGAAGCTTTCTTT. It yields the protein CASSFGVGSGRWTEAFF.

This clone has only one observation. The chain employs TRBV5-4 and TRBJ1-2; 9 bases map to TRBD1. Germline values: CDR1 SGHNT, CDR2 YYREEE (reference sequence). V lost 5 bases to trimming and J lost 8 bases; unmatched junction nucleotides: 7. The CDR3 has 13 amino acids. The CDR3 DNA reads TGTGCCAGCAGGTTACAGGGGGCGGAAGGCTACACCTTC. Its translation: CASRLQGAEGYTF. Drawing the rest from reference TRBV5-4 and TRBJ1-2, the complete variable domain is ETGVTQSPTHLIKTRGQQVTLRCSSQSGHNTVSWYQQALGQGPQFIFQYYREEENGRGNFPPRFSGLQFPNYSSELNVNALELDDSALYLCASRLQGAEGYTFGSGTRLTVV.

This sequence joins TRBV7-8 and TRBJ2-1; possible D gene TRBD2, 7 bases. This CDR3 has 14 amino acids. The V end lost 2 bases, the J end lost 8 bases, and 13 bases lay between the germline ends. Per germline, CDR1 SGHVS and CDR2 FQNEAQ. The chain's CDR3 is CASSLPTGGYEQFF. The CDR3 DNA sequence: TGTGCCAGCAGCTTACCCACGGGGGGCTATGAGCAGTTCTTC.